The 22 T cell receptor beta chains below come from one sample, sequenced in a study of cytomegalovirus exposure and HLA in healthy donors. The PCR made use of 60 Vbeta and 13 Jbeta primers. Sequenced by immunoSEQ multiplex PCR; TCRdb stores in-frame clones only, minus some. The table includes 95,000 to 150,000 clones, roughly 77% detected once. The specimen was PBMCs. Receptor source: a man between 40 and 49 years old in good health and CMV-seronegative.

This clone was picked up a small number of times. This chain joins TRBV7-2 and TRBJ1-1; D might be TRBD1 (5 bases). This CDR3 is 12 amino acids long. From germline, CDR1 is SGHTA and CDR2 FQGNSA. V was cut by 4 bases and J by 7 bases, with 10 bases left in between. Here the CDR3 reads CASSSGEGEAFF. The CDR3 DNA follows: TGTGCCAGCAGCTCGGGGGAGGGTGAAGCTTTCTTT. Filled out from reference TRBV7-2 and TRBJ1-1, the complete variable domain reads GAGVSQSPSNKVTEKGKDVELRCDPISGHTALYWYRQSLGQGLEFLIYFQGNSAPDKSGLPSDRFSAERTGGSVSTLTIQRTQQEDSAVYLCASSSGEGEAFFGQGTRLTVV.

The chain carries TRBV11-2 and TRBJ2-2; a weak D match, TRBD2 (6 bases). Germline CDR1 is SGHAT and CDR2 is FQNNGV. V was cut by 7 bases and J by 2 bases, with 8 bases left in between. The CDR3 sequence is 13 residues long. CDR3 coding DNA: TGTGCCAGCATGCGGGGAAACACCGGGGAGCTGTTTTTT. It translates to CASMRGNTGELFF.

The rearrangement joins TRBV5-6 to TRBJ1-5, with a tentative D call TRBD1 (5 bases). The length of the CDR3 is 16 residues. V shed 3 bases and J shed 1 base, with 14 bases lying between them. Germline V gene lookup returns CDR1 SGHDT and CDR2 YYEEEE. This CDR3 reads CASSSGVGDSNQPQHF. The CDR3, as DNA: TGTGCCAGCAGCTCGGGGGTGGGGGACAGCAATCAGCCCCAGCATTTT. Using reference TRBV5-6 and TRBJ1-5 for the parts outside the CDR3, the full variable domain is DAGVTQSPTHLIKTRGQQVTLRCSPKSGHDTVSWYQQALGQGPQFIFQYYEEEERQRGNFPDRFSGHQFPNYSSELNVNALLLGDSALYLCASSSGVGDSNQPQHFGDGTRLSIL.

The rearrangement links TRBV19 to TRBJ2-3; D is uncertain. Germline CDR1 is LNHDA and CDR2 is SQIVND (reference sequence). This CDR3 comprises 15 residues. V was shortened by 5 bases and J by 0 bases, with 12 bases between the two germline ends. CDR3 protein: CASSVGGASTDTQYF. Here the CDR3 DNA reads TGTGCCAGTAGTGTTGGCGGAGCTAGCACAGATACGCAGTATTTT.

This chain connects TRBV25-1 to TRBJ1-1; unclear D gene. V was pared by 8 bases and J by 2 bases, with 15 bases between. CDR1 is MGHDK, CDR2 SYGVNS, per germline. This CDR3 has 14 amino acids. Here the CDR3 reads CASQDFTSNTEAFF. The CDR3 DNA is TGTGCCAGCCAGGACTTCACGAGCAACACTGAAGCTTTCTTT. The full variable domain, in which reference TRBV25-1 and TRBJ1-1 provide the parts outside the CDR3, is EADIYQTPRYLVIGTGKKITLECSQTMGHDKMYWYQQDPGMELHLIHYSYGVNSTEKGDLSSESTVSRIRTEHFPLTLESARPSHTSQYLCASQDFTSNTEAFFGQGTRLTVV.

The chain recombines TRBV18 with TRBJ2-7; possibly TRBD1 for D (6 bases). The germline gives CDR1 KGHSH, CDR2 LQKENI. Trimming removed 0 bases from V and 0 bases from J, with 9 bases in between. CDR3 length: 15 amino acids. The chain's CDR3 is CASSPPGAYSYEQYF. As DNA, the CDR3 is TGTGCCAGCTCACCACCGGGGGCCTACTCCTACGAGCAGTACTTC.

The V and J genes are TRBV18 and TRBJ2-5; 8 bases map to TRBD1. The length of the CDR3 is 16 residues. The junction had 5 bases not matched to a gene; V was cut back by 1 base and J by 1 base. Per the germline V gene, CDR1 is KGHSH and CDR2 is LQKENI. The CDR3 loop is CASSPQQGEIQETQYF. DNA of the CDR3: TGTGCCAGCTCACCACAACAGGGGGAGATCCAAGAGACCCAGTACTTC.

J is TRBJ2-7 and V is TRBV19; TRBD2 is a possible D gene (5 bases). The CDR3 covers 15 residues. Germline loops: CDR1 LNHDA, CDR2 SQIVND (reference sequence). Trimming shortened V by 5 bases and J by 2 bases, and 16 bases separated the two germline ends. CDR3 in amino acids: CASSARRFGPYEQYF. CDR3 bases: TGTGCCAGTAGTGCTCGGAGGTTTGGGCCCTACGAGCAGTACTTC. Looking up the rest from reference TRBV19 and TRBJ2-7 gives the full variable domain: DGGITQSPKYLFRKEGQNVTLSCEQNLNHDAMYWYRQDPGQGLRLIYYSQIVNDFQKGDIAEGYSVSREKKESFPLTVTSAQKNPTAFYLCASSARRFGPYEQYFGPGTRLTVT.

J is TRBJ1-1 and V is TRBV5-1, with a tentative D call TRBD1 (5 bases). The CDR3 covers 15 residues. CDR1 SGHRS and CDR2 YFSETQ come from the germline V gene. Deletions cut 4 bases from V and 2 bases from J, with 15 bases between. In DNA form, the CDR3 reads TGCGCCAGCAGCCATCCGGAACGGACAAACACTGAAGCTTTCTTT. Translated: CASSHPERTNTEAFF.

The V gene is TRBV18, the J gene TRBJ2-3; 15 nucleotides agree with TRBD2. Per germline, CDR1 KGHSH and CDR2 LQKENI. The ends lost 5 bases at V and 5 bases at J; junction bases unmatched: 5. This CDR3 contains 16 residues. As DNA, the CDR3 is TGTGCCAGCTCATCCGGACTAGCGGGGGGGGAAGATACGCAGTATTTT. As protein: CASSSGLAGGEDTQYF.

The V call is TRBV5-4, the J call TRBJ1-1; D not certain. V gave up 3 bases and J gave up 0 bases, with 15 bases separating them. The CDR3 runs 16 residues. In germline, CDR1 is SGHNT, CDR2 YYREEE (reference sequence). The CDR3 nucleotides are TGTGCCAGCAGCTGGCGAAGCCAGCGCATGAACACTGAAGCTTTCTTT. It translates to CASSWRSQRMNTEAFF.

Concerning this clone: Different DNA sequences within this sample yield the same CDR3. The CDR3 loop reads CASSLGGSSYEQYF. DNA of the CDR3: TGCGCCAGCAGCTTGGGCGGGAGCTCCTACGAGCAGTACTTC. The chain carries TRBV5-1 and TRBJ2-7; 7 bases line up with TRBD2. V shed 0 bases, J shed 0 bases, and the junction held 0 bases outside the gene matches. The CDR3 covers 14 residues. Germline V gene lookup returns CDR1 SGHRS and CDR2 YFSETQ. Full variable domain (rest looked up from reference TRBV5-1 and TRBJ2-7): KAGVTQTPRYLIKTRGQQVTLSCSPISGHRSVSWYQQTPGQGLQFLFEYFSETQRNKGNFPGRFSGRQFSNSRSEMNVSTLELGDSALYLCASSLGGSSYEQYFGPGTRLTVT.

This clone was counted between two and nine times. The chain couples TRBV7-9 to TRBJ1-1; maybe TRBD1 (6 bases). V lost 3 bases, J lost 0 bases, and 17 bases lay in between. The CDR3 loop spans 17 amino acids. Looked up from germline, CDR1 is SEHNR and CDR2 is FQNEAQ (reference sequence). The CDR3 DNA reads TGTGCCAGCAGCTTTGGAGCGGGGGGGGCAATGAACACTGAAGCTTTCTTT. Amino acid sequence: CASSFGAGGAMNTEAFF. The complete variable domain, with remaining parts taken from reference TRBV7-9 and TRBJ1-1, reads DTGVSQNPRHKITKRGQNVTFRCDPISEHNRLYWYRQTLGQGPEFLTYFQNEAQLEKSRLLSDRFSAERPKGSFSTLEIQRTEQGDSAMYLCASSFGAGGAMNTEAFFGQGTRLTVV.

CDR3 coding DNA: TGTGCCAGCAGCCCTTCAGGGCGGGAGCAGTTCTTC. The encoded protein is CASSPSGREQFF. The V gene is TRBV14, the J gene TRBJ2-1, with a weak D call TRBD1 (5 bases). CDR1 SGHDN and CDR2 FVKESK come from the germline V gene. The V end was cut by 4 bases, the J end by 10 bases, with 11 bases between. The CDR3 is made up of 12 amino acids.

V and J are TRBV27 and TRBJ2-1, with 14 bases identical to TRBD2. Losses at the gene ends were 2 bases for V and 8 bases for J; bases not matched to a gene: 2. CDR1 MNHEY and CDR2 SMNVEV come from the germline V gene (reference sequence). CDR3 size: 15 residues. The CDR3 DNA is TGTGCCAGCAGTTTACGACTAGCGGGGGGGGATGAGCAGTTCTTC. Residues: CASSLRLAGGDEQFF.

V and J are TRBV5-6 and TRBJ2-3, with a possible D match to TRBD1 (5 bases). This CDR3 region has 15 residues. V gave up 5 bases and J gave up 5 bases, with 18 bases separating them. Looked up from germline, CDR1 is SGHDT and CDR2 is YYEEEE. CDR3 region: CASRGSRGFEDTQYF. In DNA form, the CDR3 reads TGTGCCAGCAGAGGTTCTAGGGGATTTGAAGATACGCAGTATTTT.

About this clone: The germline gene is not matched at one end of the junction; a read error may be the cause. The chain joins TRBV4-1 to TRBJ2-4; D gene ambiguous. Germline CDR1 MGHRA, CDR2 YSYEKL. The CDR3 extends over 14 amino acids. CDR3 DNA: TGCGCCAGCAGCCAAGAGGAAGAAGTCAACAGTCAGTACTTC. Translated, it gives CASSQEEEVNSQYF.

The chain joins TRBV7-8 to TRBJ2-1; D unresolved. CDR3 length equals 13 residues. The V gene lost 5 bases and the J gene lost 8 bases, with 13 bases spanning the gap. Germline V gene data show CDR1 as SGHVS and CDR2 as FQNEAQ. CDR3 nucleotides: TGTGCCAGCAGCGGCCAACTTAGCCATGAGCAGTTCTTC. This sequence encodes CASSGQLSHEQFF.

The CDR3 DNA sequence: TGTGCCAGCAGCTTGAGAACGGACAGGGCGGACTATGGCTACACCTTC. It yields the protein CASSLRTDRADYGYTF. This chain connects TRBV7-6 to TRBJ1-2, with 8 bases fitting TRBD1. The trim removed 3 bases at V and 3 bases at J, leaving 9 bases unmatched. Germline assignment: CDR1 SGHVS and CDR2 FNYEAQ. The CDR3 has 16 residues. Full variable domain (rest looked up from reference TRBV7-6 and TRBJ1-2): GAGVSQSPRYKVTKRGQDVALRCDPISGHVSLYWYRQALGQGPEFLTYFNYEAQQDKSGLPNDRFSAERPEGSISTLTIQRTEQRDSAMYRCASSLRTDRADYGYTFGSGTRLTVV.

This clone was seen only a few times. The CDR3 sequence: CASSSSGRGHGYTF. CDR3 DNA: TGTGCCAGCAGTTCCTCGGGGCGGGGACATGGCTACACCTTC. The rearrangement uses TRBV28 and TRBJ1-2; D possibly corresponds to TRBD1 (5 bases). Germline CDR1 MDHEN, CDR2 SYDVKM. The ends were cut back, 4 bases at V and 6 bases at J, with 15 bases in the middle. This CDR3 contains 14 residues.

The chain is built from TRBV28 and TRBJ1-4, with D tentatively TRBD1 (5 bases). This CDR3 has 14 residues. V was shortened by 8 bases and J by 7 bases, with 17 bases between the two germline ends. The germline gives CDR1 MDHEN, CDR2 SYDVKM. The CDR3 is CASGGSGGGEKLFF. DNA of the CDR3: TGTGCCAGCGGGGGGTCGGGGGGAGGTGAAAAACTGTTTTTT.

As to this clone: An end of the junction differs from the germline gene, which may be a read error. V usage is TRBV9 and J usage is TRBJ1-5; 7 nucleotides match TRBD1. The CDR3 runs to 15 residues. Per germline, CDR1 SGDLS and CDR2 YYNGEE. The CDR3 sequence: CAGSVTGTEGQPQHF. DNA for the CDR3: TGTGCCGGCAGCGTGACCGGGACAGAAGGTCAGCCCCAGCATTTT. Filled out from reference TRBV9 and TRBJ1-5, the complete variable domain reads DSGVTQTPKHLITATGQRVTLRCSPRSGDLSVYWYQQSLDQGLQFLIQYYNGEERAKGNILERFSAQQFPDLHSELNLSSLELGDSALYFCAGSVTGTEGQPQHFGDGTRLSIL.